The 21 T cell receptor beta chains reported below all come from one sample, sequenced in a study of tumor and adjacent non-tumor tissue in lung cancer. RNA was extracted from bulk tissue without any cell sorting. TCRbeta libraries were built with three rounds of nested PCR, modified from ARM-PCR. One entry per CDR3 protein, called by TCRdb with MiXCR from the multiplex PCR reads. The profile covers 70,000 to 80,000 distinct CDR3 sequences, with approximately 72% appearing a single time and around 9.5% taken by the ten largest. The source material was lung tumor tissue. Every receptor here comes from a woman aged 40 to 50 with non-small cell lung cancer.

Notes on this clonotype: The germline gene is not matched at one end of the junction; a read error may be the cause. The chain uses TRBV6-5 and TRBJ2-5; the D is unclear. Germline V gene lookup returns CDR1 MNHEY and CDR2 SVGAGI. CDR3 length: 11 amino acids. CDR3 protein: CACSTGETQYF. The CDR3 bases are TGTGCCTGCAGTACCGGAGAGACCCAGTACTTC.

The rearrangement uses TRBV20-1 and TRBJ2-7; 9 bases line up with TRBD1. CDR3 length: 18 amino acids. Per the germline V gene, CDR1 is DFQATT and CDR2 is SNEGSKA (reference sequence). V was clipped by 3 bases and J by 6 bases; unmatched bases: 21. CDR3 coding DNA: TGCAGTGCTAGCCCAGGACAGGGGCCGGGCGGGACTCATCGCGAGCAGTACTTC. Translation: CSASPGQGPGGTHREQYF.

This clonotype was seen at least ten times. This chain links TRBV25-1 with TRBJ2-2, with 8 bases that match TRBD2. This CDR3 is 15 amino acids long. The germline V gene encodes CDR1 MGHDK and CDR2 SYGVNS. Trimming removed 1 base from V and 6 bases from J; junction bases left unmatched: 4. CDR3 sequence reads: CASSESGRAAGELFF. As DNA, the CDR3 is TGTGCCAGCAGTGAATCCGGGAGGGCCGCCGGGGAGCTGTTTTTT.

The chain employs TRBV5-6 and TRBJ2-1, with D maybe TRBD1 (5 bases). There are 12 residues in the CDR3. V lost 6 bases and J 13 bases, leaving 17 bases between the germline ends. Germline V gene lookup returns CDR1 SGHDT and CDR2 YYEEEE. This chain's CDR3 is CASTHRRGEQFF. CDR3 nucleotide sequence: TGTGCCAGCACCCACAGGCGAGGTGAACAGTTCTTC.

The chain uses TRBV11-3 and TRBJ2-7; D unclear. Germline-derived CDR1 and CDR2 are SGHNT and YENEEA. Trimming removed 1 base from V and 7 bases from J, with 8 bases in between. This CDR3 contains 12 residues. In DNA form, the CDR3 reads TGTGCCAGCAGCTTAGGCCTCGTGGAGCAGTACTTC. Protein: CASSLGLVEQYF. Combining the CDR3 with reference TRBV11-3 and TRBJ2-7 gives the whole variable domain EAGVVQSPRYKIIEKKQPVAFWCNPISGHNTLYWYLQNLGQGPELLIRYENEEAVDDSQLPKDRFSAERLKGVDSTLKIQPAELGDSAVYLCASSLGLVEQYFGPGTRLTVT.

Turning to this clonotype: A much larger clone lies a single base off, so this may be a read error. The CDR3 bases are TGCAGTGCTAGAGATCAAGTCCTTATTAATTCACCCCTCCACTTT. Residues: CSARDQVLINSPLHF. This chain connects TRBV20-1 to TRBJ1-6; D is undetermined. The V and J ends lost 0 bases and 6 bases respectively, with 12 bases between them. Germline V gives CDR1 DFQATT, CDR2 SNEGSKA (reference sequence). There are 15 residues in the CDR3.

J is TRBJ2-3 and V is TRBV7-9; D may be TRBD2 (5 bases). V was pared by 4 bases and J by 4 bases, with 12 bases between. The CDR3 runs 14 residues. Germline-derived CDR1 and CDR2 are SEHNR and FQNEAQ (reference sequence). The CDR3 bases are TGTGCCAGCAGCTCCCGTACCGGGGCAGATACGCAGTATTTT. It specifies CASSSRTGADTQYF. Variable domain in full (rest from reference TRBV7-9 and TRBJ2-3): DTGVSQNPRHKITKRGQNVTFRCDPISEHNRLYWYRQTLGQGPEFLTYFQNEAQLEKSRLLSDRFSAERPKGSFSTLEIQRTEQGDSAMYLCASSSRTGADTQYFGPGTRLTVL.

As to this clonotype: A read error may be the cause here, since a much bigger clone is one base away. The CDR3 DNA follows: TGTGCCAGCAGTTACACGAGCTCTGGAAACACCATATGTTTT. Translation: CASSYTSSGNTICF. The rearrangement uses TRBV6-5 and TRBJ1-3; D uncertain. There are 14 residues in the CDR3. Per germline, CDR1 MNHEY and CDR2 SVGAGI.

This clonotype was seen once. Germline is not matched at one junction end, which may reflect a read error. The rearrangement joins TRBV11-2 to TRBJ2-7; 7 nucleotides line up with TRBD2. Germline assignment: CDR1 SGHAT and CDR2 FQNNGV. The CDR3 is 15 amino acids. The CDR3 protein is CTRSHPGASGYEQYF. CDR3 DNA sequence: TGTACCAGGAGCCACCCCGGGGCTAGCGGATACGAGCAGTACTTC.

To note about this clonotype: This may arise from a read error, as a much more abundant clone is one base away. The chain recombines TRBV20-1 with TRBJ1-2; D gene uncertain. V lost 4 bases, J lost 11 bases, and 8 bases lay in between. This CDR3 has 9 residues. Germline V gives CDR1 DFQATT, CDR2 SNEGSKA (reference sequence). The CDR3: CSAIHIYTF. The CDR3 nucleotides read TGCAGTGCTATTCACATTTACACCTTC.

This clonotype has a single count. A read error may explain this, as a much larger clone is one base away. The chain combines TRBV24-1 with TRBJ2-5; D might be TRBD2 (5 bases). Germline V gives CDR1 KGHDR, CDR2 SFDVKD. Trimming left V 8 bases short and J 0 bases short, with 9 bases between. The CDR3 runs to 13 residues. CDR3 sequence reads: CATISGDQETQYF. In DNA, the CDR3 is TGTGCCACCATATCCGGGGACCAAGAGACCCAGTACTTC.

The sample holds many counts of this clonotype. The CDR3 region has the DNA TGCGCCAGCAGCCGCCTCTCTGGAAACACCATATATTTT. It yields the protein CASSRLSGNTIYF. The V call is TRBV4-1, the J call TRBJ1-3; D gene uncertain. The germline V gene encodes CDR1 MGHRA and CDR2 YSYEKL. This CDR3 contains 13 residues. Trimming removed 4 bases at V and 0 bases at J, with 4 bases between.

Concerning this clonotype: Since the CDR3 does not end with the conserved phenylalanine or tryptophan, this likely comes from a read error. The rearrangement uses TRBV10-1 and TRBJ2-3; 9 nucleotides match TRBD2. Germline lookup yields CDR1 WNHNN and CDR2 SYGVQD (reference sequence). The CDR3 consists of 15 residues. The CDR3 here is CTSSDRSSGKDTQYS. CDR3 nucleotides: TGCACCAGCAGTGATCGGTCTAGCGGGAAAGATACGCAGTATTCT.

About this clonotype: No conserved phenylalanine or tryptophan is present at the end of the CDR3, so a read error is the likely explanation. The rearrangement joins TRBV11-2 to TRBJ2-1, with 9 bases identical to TRBD1. The CDR3 loop spans 15 amino acids. Looked up from germline, CDR1 is SGHAT and CDR2 is FQNNGV. CDR3 amino acids: CVSSLGGTGYNEQFL. The CDR3 DNA sequence: TGTGTCAGCAGCTTAGGAGGGACAGGGTACAATGAGCAGTTCCTC.

A note on this clonotype: A junction end diverges from the germline sequence, so it may reflect a read error. CDR3 coding DNA: TGCGCCAGCAGCTTGGAAGGGACGGGGGGCGTGAGCACTGAACCTTTCTTT. Its protein product is CASSLEGTGGVSTEPFF. The chain recombines TRBV5-1 with TRBJ1-1, with D possibly matching TRBD1 (6 bases). The CDR3 runs to 17 residues. Germline V gene sequence: CDR1 SGHRS, CDR2 YFSETQ. Complete variable domain (other parts from reference TRBV5-1 and TRBJ1-1): KAGVTQTPRYLIKTRGQQVTLSCSPISGHRSVSWYQQTPGQGLQFLFEYFSETQRNKGNFPGRFSGRQFSNSRSEMNVSTLELGDSALYLCASSLEGTGGVSTEPFFGQGTRLTVV.

This clonotype was detected many times. The rearrangement joins TRBV5-1 to TRBJ2-7; 7 bases align to TRBD1. Germline V gene sequence: CDR1 SGHRS, CDR2 YFSETQ. The CDR3 runs to 15 residues. With 1 base clipped from V and 2 bases from J, the junction kept 6 bases outside the gene matches. CDR3 sequence reads: CASSLYPGTAYEQYF. CDR3 in DNA: TGCGCCAGCAGCTTGTACCCCGGGACAGCCTACGAGCAGTACTTC.

This clonotype has ten or more counts. The chain employs TRBV7-9 and TRBJ2-6; D may correspond to TRBD1 or TRBD2 (6 bases each). V lost 3 bases and J lost 3, with 9 bases in between. This CDR3 spans 15 amino acids. Germline assignment: CDR1 SEHNR and CDR2 FQNEAQ (reference sequence). The CDR3 DNA reads as TGTGCCAGCAGCTTCAGGGGACTTGGGGCCAACGTCCTGACTTTC. Translated: CASSFRGLGANVLTF.

For this clonotype: Possible read error: a much larger clone is one base away. The CDR3 nucleotides read TGTGCCTGGGGTCGGGGACTAGCCGAAGGAGGGGAGCAGTTCTTC. Translated, it gives CAWGRGLAEGGEQFF. The V and J genes are TRBV30 and TRBJ2-1; 9 bases match TRBD2. The V gene's germline CDR1 is GTSNPN and CDR2 SVGIG (reference sequence). The CDR3 is 15 residues long. Trimming at V came to 5 bases and at J to 10 bases, leaving 15 bases not matched to a gene.

Concerning this clonotype itself: One end of the junction fails to match germline, which may point to a read error. The rearrangement joins TRBV20-1 to TRBJ2-2; 8 bases map to TRBD2. Germline V gene sequence: CDR1 DFQATT, CDR2 SNEGSKA (reference sequence). CDR3 length: 14 residues. The CDR3 here is CSAALTGGPGEQFF. CDR3 DNA: TGCAGTGCCGCCTTAACGGGGGGGCCCGGGGAGCAGTTTTTT.

This clonotype was counted a few times. With a much larger clone just one base away, this may be a read error. V is TRBV6-1 and J is TRBJ2-7; 7 positions agree with TRBD2. Unmatched junction bases numbered 11, after V lost 6 bases and J lost 3 bases. This CDR3 region has 15 residues. Germline V gene lookup returns CDR1 MNHNS and CDR2 SASEGT. CDR3 coding DNA: TGTGCCAGCAGGGCCCGGCTAGCGGATTGCTACGAGCAGTACTTC. Translated, it gives CASRARLADCYEQYF.

This clonotype has at least ten counts. The J gene is TRBJ2-4, the V gene TRBV6-5; the match to TRBD2 covers 12 bases. The germline gives CDR1 MNHEY, CDR2 SVGAGI. Trimming at V came to 7 bases and at J to 4 bases, leaving 2 bases not matched to a gene. CDR3 size: 14 residues. This CDR3 is CASTTSGGKNIQYF. The CDR3 DNA follows: TGTGCCAGCACTACTAGCGGGGGGAAAAACATTCAGTACTTC.